A single sample is the source of the 29 T cell receptor beta chains below, sequenced in a study of blood T cells in healthy people across ages. A J-beta primer mix and a sample-barcoded 5' primer were used in a second PCR of roughly 6 to 11 cycles. From the 5' RACE reads, TCRdb called clonotypes with MiXCR, one entry per CDR3 protein. The table includes roughly 1,500,000 distinct CDR3 sequences, approximately 38% detected once. The sample comprised blood. These receptors all stem from a woman aged 18-29 years in good health.

The genes are TRBV12-3 or TRBV12-4 and TRBJ1-4; no firm D call. Between the trimmed V and J ends, which lost 3 bases and 8 bases, there was a span of 10 bases. The CDR3 has 13 amino acids. The CDR3 loop is CASSFGVGEKLFF. CDR3 DNA sequence: TGTGCCAGCAGTTTTGGGGTTGGCGAAAAACTGTTTTTT.

This rearrangement joins TRBV6-5 to TRBJ2-5; D is perhaps TRBD1 or TRBD2 (5 bases each). V gave up 7 bases and J gave up 11 bases, with 17 bases separating them. CDR1 and CDR2 from the germline V gene are MNHEY and SVGAGI. CDR3 length: 12 residues. The CDR3 DNA is TGTGCCAGCATGGCCAGGGACGATGGGCAGTACTTC. It specifies CASMARDDGQYF.

The chain recombines TRBV4-1 with TRBJ2-3, with D perhaps TRBD2 (7 bases). This CDR3 contains 15 residues. CDR1 is MGHRA and CDR2 is YSYEKL in the germline V gene. Trimming pared 5 bases from V and 5 bases from J, leaving 17 bases between. This CDR3 is CASSSPRGGLDTQYF. The CDR3 DNA sequence: TGCGCCAGCAGCTCCCCTAGGGGGGGCTTAGATACGCAGTATTTT.

This chain joins TRBV15 and TRBJ2-3; 11 positions match TRBD2. V was pared by 0 bases and J by 4 bases, with 3 bases of the junction left unmatched. CDR3 size: 16 residues. The germline CDR1 and CDR2 sequences are LNHNV and YYDKDF (reference sequence). In DNA, the CDR3 is TGTGCCACCAGCAGAGATAGCGGGGGGGCCCCAGATACGCAGTATTTT. Translating gives CATSRDSGGAPDTQYF.

This clonotype has just a few counts. This chain joins TRBV27 and TRBJ2-3; D is possibly TRBD2 (7 bases). V was pared by 2 bases and J by 4 bases, with 10 bases between. There are 14 residues in the CDR3. CDR1 and CDR2 from the germline V gene are MNHEY and SMNVEV (reference sequence). The CDR3 sequence: CASSLGGAADTQYF. CDR3 in DNA: TGTGCCAGCAGTTTAGGGGGGGCCGCAGATACGCAGTATTTT.

CDR3 nucleotides: TGTGCCAGCAGCTTGTCAGAGGCGGGGTTAACCTACGAGCAGTACTTC. It specifies CASSLSEAGLTYEQYF. The genes are TRBV13 and TRBJ2-7, with D possibly TRBD2 on 6 matching bases. This CDR3 spans 16 amino acids. With 3 bases removed from V and 2 bases from J, the gap between germline ends came to 17 bases. The germline CDR1 and CDR2 sequences are PRHDT and FYEKMQ (reference sequence). The complete variable domain, with remaining parts taken from reference TRBV13 and TRBJ2-7, reads AAGVIQSPRHLIKEKRETATLKCYPIPRHDTVYWYQQGPGQDPQFLISFYEKMQSDKGSIPDRFSAQQFSDYHSELNMSSLELGDSALYFCASSLSEAGLTYEQYFGPGTRLTVT.

The CDR3, as DNA: TGCGCCAGCGCCAAGGCTAGCGGGAATTCAAATGAGCAGTACTTC. Translation gives CASAKASGNSNEQYF. The chain couples TRBV10-1 to TRBJ2-5, with 9 bases lining up with TRBD2. In germline, CDR1 is WNHNN, CDR2 SYGVQD (reference sequence). Trimming cost V 8 bases and J 11 bases; bases outside gene matches: 18. This CDR3 contains 15 residues.

V usage is TRBV5-1 and J usage is TRBJ2-1; D not resolved. CDR1 is SGHRS and CDR2 is YFSETQ in the germline V gene. Trimming shortened V by 4 bases and J by 4 bases, and 12 bases separated the two germline ends. The CDR3 loop spans 14 amino acids. CDR3 DNA sequence: TGCGCCAGCAGCCGTTCTACTACGTACAATGAGCAGTTCTTC. Translated, it gives CASSRSTTYNEQFF.

The chain employs TRBV6-2 or TRBV6-3 and TRBJ1-1; D possibly corresponds to TRBD1 (5 bases). Germline V gene data show CDR1 as MNHEY and CDR2 as SVGEGT. V was pared by 1 base and J by 4 bases, with 7 bases between. This CDR3 has 13 amino acids. DNA for the CDR3: TGTGCCAGCAGTTACTTCGGGGCCACTGAAGCTTTCTTT. Protein sequence: CASSYFGATEAFF.

The rearrangement joins TRBV4-2 to TRBJ2-7, with 16 bases that match TRBD2. Unmatched junction bases numbered 1, after V lost 1 base and J lost 1 base. The CDR3 runs to 17 residues. Germline V gene lookup returns CDR1 LGHNA and CDR2 YNFKEQ. CDR3 sequence: CASSQGGLAGGSYEQYF. For the CDR3, the DNA is TGTGCCAGCAGCCAAGGGGGACTAGCGGGGGGGTCCTACGAGCAGTACTTC.

This clonotype was observed many times. The chain is built from TRBV29-1 and TRBJ2-3; 9 nucleotides agree with TRBD1. CDR3 length equals 14 residues. Germline values: CDR1 SQVTM, CDR2 ANQGSEA. J gave up 4 bases and V 6 bases, and 8 bases lay outside the gene matches. The CDR3 DNA reads as TGCAGCGTCGCCCCGGGACAGGGTGCAGATACGCAGTATTTT. It codes for CSVAPGQGADTQYF.

The CDR3 is CASSILPGTGLDTQYF. The CDR3 coding sequence is TGTGCCAGTAGTATCTTGCCCGGGACAGGGTTGGATACGCAGTATTTT. V usage is TRBV19 and J usage is TRBJ2-3, with 9 bases that match TRBD1. With 3 bases clipped from V and 6 bases from J, the junction kept 10 bases outside the gene matches. Germline V lookup: CDR1 LNHDA, CDR2 SQIVND (reference sequence). CDR3 length: 16 amino acids.

The chain has TRBV5-1 and TRBJ2-3, with D perhaps matching TRBD1 (6 bases). CDR3 length equals 15 residues. Germline CDR1 and CDR2: SGHRS and YFSETQ. Trimming took off 0 bases at V and 1 base at J, with 9 bases between the two ends. The CDR3 DNA reads as TGCGCCAGCAGCTTGGCGACAGGTCGCACAGATACGCAGTATTTT. Translated: CASSLATGRTDTQYF.

This chain uses TRBV29-1 with TRBJ2-3, with D possibly being TRBD1 (6 bases). Trimming removed 4 bases at V and 2 bases at J, with 16 bases between. The CDR3 totals 15 residues. Germline lookup yields CDR1 SQVTM and CDR2 ANQGSEA. CDR3 nucleotide sequence: TGCAGCGTTGTGGGGCTAGGGGGTCCCACAGATACGCAGTATTTT. Protein sequence: CSVVGLGGPTDTQYF.

The gene calls are TRBV6-6 and TRBJ2-3, with D unresolved. Germline V CDR1 and CDR2: MNHNY, SVGAGI (reference sequence). The CDR3 extends over 12 amino acids. V was shortened by 2 bases and J by 5 bases, with 5 bases between the two germline ends. The CDR3 nucleotides are TGTGCCAGCAGTTACCGGAGAGATACGCAGTATTTT. As protein: CASSYRRDTQYF.

This chain uses TRBV10-1 with TRBJ2-6; 7 nucleotides match TRBD2. V lost 4 bases and J lost 2; bases outside the gene matches: 11. The CDR3 length is 18 residues. The germline V gene encodes CDR1 WNHNN and CDR2 SYGVQD (reference sequence). As DNA, the CDR3 is TGCGCCAGCAGTGTCCCGAGCGGGGATTCAGCTGGGGCCAACGTCCTGACTTTC. Translated, it gives CASSVPSGDSAGANVLTF.

The chain has TRBV29-1 and TRBJ1-1; TRBD1 is a possible D gene (6 bases). V lost 6 bases, J lost 1 base, and 18 bases lay in between. CDR1 is SQVTM and CDR2 is ANQGSEA in the germline V gene. This CDR3 comprises 15 residues. This CDR3 is CSVAPGGASNTEAFF. In nucleotides, the CDR3 is TGCAGCGTCGCCCCCGGGGGGGCTTCGAACACTGAAGCTTTCTTT.

The gene calls are TRBV1 and TRBJ2-7; the listed D gene, TRBD2, was not tested against the DNA. TRBV1 is termed a pseudogene. CDR3 size: 15 residues. The CDR3 here is CTSSQGIGSNYEQYF. For the CDR3, the DNA is TGCACCAGCAGCCAAGGGATCGGGAGTAATTACGAGCAGTACTTC.

V gene TRBV9 combines with J gene TRBJ1-2; TRBD1 aligns across 12 bases. Unmatched junction bases numbered 5, after V lost 2 bases and J lost 3 bases. The CDR3 runs to 16 residues. Germline V gene sequence: CDR1 SGDLS, CDR2 YYNGEE. This chain's CDR3 is CASSVGTGGADYGYTF. In DNA, the CDR3 is TGTGCCAGCAGCGTGGGGACAGGGGGCGCTGACTATGGCTACACCTTC.

The chain couples TRBV5-1 to TRBJ2-3; weak D call: TRBD2 (6 bases). CDR3 length: 15 residues. Deletions cut 2 bases from V and 3 bases from J, with 13 bases between. CDR1 SGHRS and CDR2 YFSETQ come from the germline V gene. In nucleotides, the CDR3 is TGCGCCAGCAGCTTTTTAAGCGGGTATACAGATACGCAGTATTTT. Its protein product is CASSFLSGYTDTQYF.

This clonotype occurred a few times. V and J are TRBV7-2 and TRBJ1-6; 9 nucleotides align to TRBD1. CDR3 length equals 15 residues. V lost 3 bases and J lost 6; bases outside the gene matches: 3. Germline CDR1 reads SGHTA; CDR2 reads FQGNSA. The CDR3 protein is CASSFRGQGNSPLHF. The CDR3 coding sequence is TGTGCCAGCAGCTTCAGGGGACAGGGTAATTCACCCCTCCACTTT.

The chain is built from TRBV12-5 and TRBJ2-5; unclear D gene. In germline, CDR1 is LGHNT, CDR2 FRNRAP. Trimming cost V 3 bases and J 7 bases, with 6 bases left between them. The CDR3 contains 11 residues. The CDR3 sequence: CASGFGATQYF. The CDR3 region has the DNA TGTGCTAGTGGTTTTGGAGCGACCCAGTACTTC.

The gene calls are TRBV6-2 or TRBV6-3 and TRBJ2-6, with a weak D call TRBD1 (6 bases). Trimming removed 7 bases from V and 7 bases from J, with 14 bases in between. Germline loops: CDR1 MNHEY, CDR2 SVGEGT. There are 14 residues in the CDR3. The CDR3 region has the DNA TGTGCCAGCAAAACAGGGAGAGTCGCCAACGTCCTGACTTTC. This translates into CASKTGRVANVLTF.

This sequence joins TRBV30 and TRBJ2-3; 7 bases match TRBD2. The CDR3 sequence is 14 residues long. CDR1 GTSNPN and CDR2 SVGIG come from the germline V gene (reference sequence). After removal of 0 bases from V and 4 bases from J, the junction contained 4 bases not matched to a gene. Here the CDR3 reads CAWSVGRGSDTQYF. In DNA form, the CDR3 reads TGTGCCTGGAGTGTAGGGCGGGGGTCAGATACGCAGTATTTT.

The chain joins TRBV14 to TRBJ2-1; the match to TRBD2 covers 11 bases. The trim removed 3 bases at V and 4 bases at J, leaving 5 bases unmatched. The germline V gene encodes CDR1 SGHDN and CDR2 FVKESK. This CDR3 comprises 16 residues. This chain's CDR3 is CASSQGTSGLYNEQFF. The CDR3 DNA is TGTGCCAGCAGCCAGGGGACTAGCGGCCTATACAATGAGCAGTTCTTC. The whole variable domain, remainder taken from reference TRBV14 and TRBJ2-1, is EAGVTQFPSHSVIEKGQTVTLRCDPISGHDNLYWYRRVMGKEIKFLLHFVKESKQDESGMPNNRFLAERTGGTYSTLKVQPAELEDSGVYFCASSQGTSGLYNEQFFGPGTRLTVL.

The chain employs TRBV18 and TRBJ1-2; 7 bases match TRBD1. Germline V lookup: CDR1 KGHSH, CDR2 LQKENI. This CDR3 contains 13 residues. V was pared by 3 bases and J by 6 bases, with 4 bases of the junction left unmatched. CDR3 amino acids: CASSPARGNGYTF. The CDR3 DNA reads as TGTGCCAGCTCACCGGCCAGGGGGAATGGCTACACCTTC.

The V and J genes are TRBV25-1 and TRBJ2-2; the match to TRBD1 covers 7 bases. The CDR3 is 15 residues long. V lost 4 bases, J lost 1 base, and 3 bases stayed unmatched. Germline CDR1 is MGHDK and CDR2 is SYGVNS. The CDR3 DNA sequence: TGTGCCAGCAGTGGACAGGGTATGAACACCGGGGAGCTGTTTTTT. Protein product: CASSGQGMNTGELFF.

This clonotype has more than one count but fewer than ten. The chain uses TRBV5-1 and TRBJ2-7; 10 nucleotides align to TRBD1. This CDR3 is built from 15 residues. Germline V CDR1 and CDR2: SGHRS, YFSETQ. V dropped 4 bases and J dropped 6; count of bases not matched to a gene: 10. This CDR3 is CASSQRPGTGVEQYF. The CDR3 DNA reads TGCGCCAGCAGCCAGAGACCCGGGACAGGGGTCGAGCAGTACTTC.

About this clonotype itself: Compared with germline, one end of the junction differs, possibly owing to a read error. The chain has TRBV24-1 and TRBJ2-1, with 7 bases lining up with TRBD2. The CDR3 consists of 20 residues. The germline V gene encodes CDR1 KGHDR and CDR2 SFDVKD. The CDR3 reads CAASDSPGLSPRGSYNEQFF. The CDR3 DNA follows: TGTGCCGCCAGTGATTCACCGGGACTATCACCTAGGGGCTCCTACAATGAGCAGTTCTTC.